This TCR beta chain was sequenced in a study of CD8+CD57+ T cells in acquired aplastic anemia. Study context: An average of roughly 3 ug of DNA was obtained from sorted CD4+ and CD8+ cells.

Regarding the study as a whole: The CD8+ Simpson's diversity of patients and controls was not significantly different.

About this clonotype: Its antigen is not known.

The sequenced patients had an expansion of CD8+CD57+ cells seen by flow cytometry. Patients were untreated when blood was sampled. Genomic DNA was employed as the template in profiling TCR beta VDJ and CDR3. TCRdb fed the reads into MiXCR, producing one record per CDR3 protein. The table records over 150,000 distinct CDR3 sequences, more than 60% of them present only once. Germline V CDR1 and CDR2: MGHDK, SYGVNS. There are 16 residues in the CDR3. V dropped 3 bases and J dropped 0; count of bases not matched to a gene: 2. The sequence derives from a human donor with aplastic anemia. The sequenced material came from sorted CD4+, CD8+, or CD8+CD57+ T cells (not recorded which) from PBMCs. This chain links TRBV25-1 with TRBJ2-1, with 10 bases matching TRBD2. CDR3 DNA sequence: TGTGCCAGCAGTGATTCTAGCGGGAGCTCCTACAATGAGCAGTTCTTC. It yields the protein CASSDSSGSSYNEQFF.